This T cell receptor (beta chain) was found in a study of graft-versus-host responses after intestinal transplantation. Sequencing was performed with immunoSEQ multiplex PCR; in TCRdb, only in-frame clones are kept and a portion is missing. The sample comprises around 90,000 clones, 85% to 95% of which are singletons, and approximately 0.5% rests with the top ten. Germline CDR1 and CDR2: MNHEY and SVGAGI. V shed 4 bases, J shed 0 bases, and the junction held 2 bases outside the gene matches. The CDR3 extends over 14 amino acids. This clone was detected only once. Its target is unknown. The chain joins TRBV6-5 to TRBJ2-5; TRBD2 agrees at 7 bases. This TCR was recovered from a human donor who received an intestinal transplant. Sequenced material: unstimulated CD8+ T cells sorted from spleen or lymph node cells, taken before intestinal transplant. CDR3: CASSFGTNQETQYF. CDR3 nucleotide sequence: TGTGCCAGCAGTTTCGGGACTAACCAAGAGACCCAGTACTTC.